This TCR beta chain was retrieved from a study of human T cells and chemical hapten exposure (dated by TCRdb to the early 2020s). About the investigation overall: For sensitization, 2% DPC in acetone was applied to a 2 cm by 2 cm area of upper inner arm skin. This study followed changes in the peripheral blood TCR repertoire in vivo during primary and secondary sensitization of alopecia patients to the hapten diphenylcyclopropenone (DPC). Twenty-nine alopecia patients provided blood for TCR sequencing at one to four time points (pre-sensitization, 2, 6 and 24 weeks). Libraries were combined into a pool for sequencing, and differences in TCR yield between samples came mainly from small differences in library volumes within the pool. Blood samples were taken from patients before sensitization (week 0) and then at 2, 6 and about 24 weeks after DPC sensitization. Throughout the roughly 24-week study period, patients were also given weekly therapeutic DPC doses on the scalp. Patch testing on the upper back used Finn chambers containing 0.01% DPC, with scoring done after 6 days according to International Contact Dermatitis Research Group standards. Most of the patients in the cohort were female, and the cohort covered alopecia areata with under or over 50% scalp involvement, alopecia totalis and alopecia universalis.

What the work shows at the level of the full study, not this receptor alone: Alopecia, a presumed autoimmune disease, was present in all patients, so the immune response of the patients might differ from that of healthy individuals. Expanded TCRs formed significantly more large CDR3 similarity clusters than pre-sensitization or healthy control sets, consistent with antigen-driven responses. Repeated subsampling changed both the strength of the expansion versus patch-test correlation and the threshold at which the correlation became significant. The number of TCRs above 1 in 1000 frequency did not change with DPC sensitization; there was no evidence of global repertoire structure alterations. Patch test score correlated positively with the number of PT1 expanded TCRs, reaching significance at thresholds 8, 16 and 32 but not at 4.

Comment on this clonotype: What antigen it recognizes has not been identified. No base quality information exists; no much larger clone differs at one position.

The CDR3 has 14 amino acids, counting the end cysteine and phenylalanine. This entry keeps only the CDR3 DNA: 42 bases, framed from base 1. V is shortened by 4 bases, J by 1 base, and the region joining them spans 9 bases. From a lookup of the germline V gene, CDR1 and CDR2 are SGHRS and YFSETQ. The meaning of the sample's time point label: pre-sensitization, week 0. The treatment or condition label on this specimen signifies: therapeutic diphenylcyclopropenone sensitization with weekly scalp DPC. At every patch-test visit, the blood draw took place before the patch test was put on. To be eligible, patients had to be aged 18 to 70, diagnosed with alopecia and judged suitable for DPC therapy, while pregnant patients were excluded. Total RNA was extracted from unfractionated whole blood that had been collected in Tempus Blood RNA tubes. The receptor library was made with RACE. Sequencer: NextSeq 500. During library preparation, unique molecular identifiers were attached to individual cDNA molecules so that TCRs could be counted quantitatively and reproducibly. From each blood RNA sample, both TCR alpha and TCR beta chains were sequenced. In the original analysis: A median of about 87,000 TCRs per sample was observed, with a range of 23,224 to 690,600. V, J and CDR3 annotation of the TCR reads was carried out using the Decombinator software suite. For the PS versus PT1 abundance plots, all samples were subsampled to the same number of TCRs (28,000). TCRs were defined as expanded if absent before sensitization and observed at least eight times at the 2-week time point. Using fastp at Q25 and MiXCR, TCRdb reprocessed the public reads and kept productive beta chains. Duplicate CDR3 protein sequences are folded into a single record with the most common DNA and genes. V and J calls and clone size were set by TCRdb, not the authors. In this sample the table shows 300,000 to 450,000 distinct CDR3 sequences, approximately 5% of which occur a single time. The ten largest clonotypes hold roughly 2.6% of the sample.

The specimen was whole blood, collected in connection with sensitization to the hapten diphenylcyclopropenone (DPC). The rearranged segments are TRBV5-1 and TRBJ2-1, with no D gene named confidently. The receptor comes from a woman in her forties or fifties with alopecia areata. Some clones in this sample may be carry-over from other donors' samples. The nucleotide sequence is TGCGCCAGCAGCAAGGAGCAGTCCTACAATGAGCAGTTCTTC. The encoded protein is CASSKEQSYNEQFF.